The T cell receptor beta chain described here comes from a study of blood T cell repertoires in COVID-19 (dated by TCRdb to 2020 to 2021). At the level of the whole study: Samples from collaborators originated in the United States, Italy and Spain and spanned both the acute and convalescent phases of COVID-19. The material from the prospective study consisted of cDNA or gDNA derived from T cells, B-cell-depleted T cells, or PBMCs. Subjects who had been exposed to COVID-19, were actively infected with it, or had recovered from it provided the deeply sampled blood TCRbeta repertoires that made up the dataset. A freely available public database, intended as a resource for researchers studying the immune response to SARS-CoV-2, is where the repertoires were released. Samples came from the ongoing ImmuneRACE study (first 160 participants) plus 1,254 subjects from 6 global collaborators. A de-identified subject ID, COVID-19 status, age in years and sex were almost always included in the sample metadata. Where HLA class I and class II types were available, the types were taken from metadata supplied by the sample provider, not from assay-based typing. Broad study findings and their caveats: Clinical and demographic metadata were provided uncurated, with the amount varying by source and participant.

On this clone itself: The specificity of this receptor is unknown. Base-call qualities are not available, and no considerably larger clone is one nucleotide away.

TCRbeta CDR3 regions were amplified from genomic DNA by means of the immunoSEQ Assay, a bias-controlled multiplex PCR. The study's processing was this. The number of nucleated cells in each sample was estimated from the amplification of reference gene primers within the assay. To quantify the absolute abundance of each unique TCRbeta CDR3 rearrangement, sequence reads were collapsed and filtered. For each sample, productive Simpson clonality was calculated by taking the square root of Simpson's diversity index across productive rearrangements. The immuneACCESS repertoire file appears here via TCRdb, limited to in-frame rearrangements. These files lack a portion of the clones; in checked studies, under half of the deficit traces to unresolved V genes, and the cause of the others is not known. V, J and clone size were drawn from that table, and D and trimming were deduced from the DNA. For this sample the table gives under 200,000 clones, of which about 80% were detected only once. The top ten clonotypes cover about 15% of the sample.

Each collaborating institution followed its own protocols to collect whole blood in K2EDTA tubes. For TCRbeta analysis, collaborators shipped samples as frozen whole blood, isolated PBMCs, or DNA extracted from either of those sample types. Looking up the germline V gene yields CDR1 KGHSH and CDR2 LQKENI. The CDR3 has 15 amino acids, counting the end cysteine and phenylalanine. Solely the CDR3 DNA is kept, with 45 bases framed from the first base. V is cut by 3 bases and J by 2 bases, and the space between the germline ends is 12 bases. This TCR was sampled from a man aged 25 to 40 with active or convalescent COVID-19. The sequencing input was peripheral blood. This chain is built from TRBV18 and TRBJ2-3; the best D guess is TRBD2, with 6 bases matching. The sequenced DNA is TGTGCCAGCTCACCCGCGGGGCTCAACACAGATACGCAGTATTTT. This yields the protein CASSPAGLNTDTQYF.